This T cell receptor (beta chain) was obtained from a study of T cells in Graves' hyperthyroidism and ophthalmopathy. In the study overall: At initial diagnosis, before any treatment had begun, peripheral blood was obtained.

Newly diagnosed patients aged 18 to 65 had hyperthyroidism of under 2 months' duration. A patient was excluded if there was uncontrolled infection, other autoimmune disease, pregnancy or lactation. PBMCs were sourced from more than 9 ml fresh peripheral blood. This clonotype was detected many times. Amplified TCR beta CDR3 regions came from RNA transcripts. In the first-round RT-PCR of the TCR CDR3, the HTBI primer set was used. MiXCR, applied by TCRdb to the multiplex PCR reads, yields one record per CDR3 protein. Of 690,000 or so distinct CDR3 sequences in the sample, roughly a sixth were seen once. Losses at the gene ends were 5 bases for V and 8 bases for J; bases not matched to a gene: 11. Germline-derived CDR1 and CDR2 are SGHTA and FQGNSA. There are 14 residues in the CDR3.

V is TRBV7-2 and J is TRBJ1-2; 7 bases match TRBD1. The sequenced material came from blood. This receptor was identified in a woman aged 45-65 years with Graves' hyperthyroidism that later progressed to Graves' ophthalmopathy. This CDR3 reads CASSQSGGTAGYTF. CDR3 nucleotide sequence: TGTGCCAGCAGCCAATCGGGAGGGACAGCCGGCTACACCTTC.